In its sample, the clone carrying this TCR beta chain was seen many times. Its antigen is unidentified. This sample is part of a study of neurological immune-mediated disorders. Time point reported: longitudinal time-point 3. Points from the study as a whole: HTLV-1-associated myelopathy showed the most TCR clonal expansion; multiple sclerosis the least, below healthy controls. CDR3 amino acid sequences of expanded clones were not shared across subjects, a result suggesting private repertoires in all groups.

The CDR3 has 17 residues. Germline assignment: CDR1 SGHVS and CDR2 FNYEAQ. The ends lost 5 bases at V and 5 bases at J; junction bases unmatched: 12. TCRdb re-analysed the 5' RACE reads in MiXCR, keeping a single row per CDR3 protein. Seen here are under 130,000 distinct CDR3 sequences, more than 10% observed once, and the top ten hold around 3.3%. The TCR was taken from a female donor with HTLV-1-associated myelopathy (HAM/TSP). Specimen: PBMCs. V and J are TRBV7-6 and TRBJ2-2; TRBD1 agrees at 9 bases. In DNA, the CDR3 is TGTGCCAGCAGCCCACCCGGGACAGGGAGAGGGACCGGGGAGCTGTTTTTT. Protein product: CASSPPGTGRGTGELFF.